These 3 T cell receptor beta chains came from one sample sequenced in a study of spatial heterogeneity in lung cancer (dated by TCRdb to between 2018 and 2020). The time point tag for this specimen amounts to: sample taken at primary tumor resection. Without any cell sorting, TCR sequencing was performed on whole RNA extracted either from tumor and nontumor lung tissue or from cryopreserved PBMC samples. The library relied on 5' RACE. Data came from a NextSeq 500. The raw public reads went through TCRdb reprocessing: fastp at Q25, MiXCR clone calling, in-frame beta chains kept. Identical CDR3 proteins give one entry, which carries the most common genes and DNA. The sample table contains some 21,000 distinct CDR3 sequences; only one count was recorded for under 6% of them. Clones ranked in the top ten supply 6.5% to 9% of the sample. Sample: PBMCs, taken at surgery. These receptors were collected from a male donor with early-stage non-small cell lung cancer.

This clonotype was picked up many times. The chain employs TRBV6-1 and TRBJ2-7; weak D call: TRBD1 (6 bases). The CDR3 sequence is 14 residues long. V lost 7 bases and J 3 bases, leaving 16 bases between the germline ends. CDR1 is MNHNS and CDR2 is SASEGT in the germline V gene. This chain's CDR3 is CASKNRDIHYEQYF. DNA for the CDR3: TGTGCCAGCAAGAACCGGGACATACACTACGAGCAGTACTTC.

In this sample, this clonotype turned up many times. The rearrangement uses TRBV20-1 and TRBJ2-7; 11 bases map to TRBD2. CDR1 and CDR2 from the germline V gene are DFQATT and SNEGSKA (reference sequence). The CDR3 totals 16 residues. V gave up 6 bases and J gave up 2 bases; unmatched junction bases: 12. The CDR3 protein is CSAEGTSGTGTYEQYF. The CDR3 DNA sequence: TGCAGTGCCGAAGGGACTAGCGGTACGGGGACCTACGAGCAGTACTTC.

This clonotype was recorded many times. The chain uses TRBV5-1 and TRBJ1-2, with a weak D call TRBD1 (6 bases). Trimming took off 0 bases at V and 8 bases at J, with 23 bases between the two ends. This CDR3 is 17 amino acids long. Germline V gene lookup returns CDR1 SGHRS and CDR2 YFSETQ. The CDR3 is CASSLVVGTREEGGYTF. CDR3 bases: TGCGCCAGCAGCTTGGTCGTCGGGACAAGGGAAGAGGGAGGCTACACCTTC.